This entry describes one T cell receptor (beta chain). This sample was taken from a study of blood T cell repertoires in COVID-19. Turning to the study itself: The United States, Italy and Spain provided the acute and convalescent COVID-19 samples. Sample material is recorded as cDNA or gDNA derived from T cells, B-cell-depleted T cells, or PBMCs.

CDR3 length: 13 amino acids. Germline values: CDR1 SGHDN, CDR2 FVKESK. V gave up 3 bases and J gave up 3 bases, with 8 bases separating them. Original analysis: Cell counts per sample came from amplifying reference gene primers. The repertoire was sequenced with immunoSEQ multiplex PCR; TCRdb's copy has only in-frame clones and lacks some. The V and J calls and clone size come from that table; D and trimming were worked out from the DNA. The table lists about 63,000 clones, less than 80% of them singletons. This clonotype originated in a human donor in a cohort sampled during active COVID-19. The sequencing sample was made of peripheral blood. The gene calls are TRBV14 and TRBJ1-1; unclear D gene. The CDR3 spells CASSQSVYTEAFF. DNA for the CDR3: TGTGCCAGCAGCCAGTCGGTTTACACTGAAGCTTTCTTT.